Each of the 32 T cell receptor beta chains below was sequenced from the same sample in a study of T cells expressing NK-cell markers (dated by TCRdb to 2019 to 2021). Libraries were constructed by 5' RACE. The instrument was an Illumina HiSeq 2000. TCRdb reprocessed the reads and lists each CDR3 protein sequence as a single entry, with no DNA. Per the sample table, the count is 300,000 to 450,000 distinct CDR3 sequences. The ten largest clonotypes hold roughly 5.2% of the sample. The sequencing sample was made of blood T cells: a sorted CD56 or NKG2C T cell subset, CD4+ or CD8+ T cells, or bulk PBMC T cells (not recorded which). The receptors come from a man between 18 and 69 years old in good health.

The gene calls are TRBV2 and TRBJ1-6; absent DNA, TCRdb's TRBD1 call cannot be checked. The CDR3 totals 15 residues. Germline-derived CDR1 and CDR2 are SNHLY and FYNNEI. CDR3 sequence reads: CASSTGVWGNSPLHF.

The chain couples TRBV5-6 to TRBJ2-5; TCRdb returns TRBD1, unconfirmable since there is no DNA. This CDR3 region has 16 residues. The germline gives CDR1 SGHDT, CDR2 YYEEEE. CDR3 in amino acids: CASIRGSGTNQETQYF.

The rearrangement uses TRBV6-6 and TRBJ2-5. Germline V gene sequence: CDR1 MNHNY, CDR2 SVGAGI (reference sequence). This CDR3 is 12 amino acids long. This CDR3 reads CASVPRQETQYF.

This rearrangement joins TRBV2 to TRBJ1-2; lacking DNA, the TRBD1 call made by TCRdb goes unchecked. CDR3 length equals 16 residues. CDR1 is SNHLY and CDR2 is FYNNEI in the germline V gene. CDR3 region: CASRAQGQGYNYGYTF. Complete variable domain (other parts from reference TRBV2 and TRBJ1-2): EPEVTQTPSHQVTQMGQEVILRCVPISNHLYFYWYRQILGQKVEFLVSFYNNEISEKSEIFDDQFSVERPDGSNFTLKIRSTKLEDSAMYFCASRAQGQGYNYGYTFGSGTRLTVV.

This chain joins TRBV6-1 and TRBJ2-3; TCRdb's assignment of TRBD2 cannot be checked, as there is no DNA. Germline loops: CDR1 MNHNS, CDR2 SASEGT. This CDR3 comprises 16 residues. This CDR3 reads CASSLVAGGFTDTQYF.

The chain has TRBV27 and TRBJ2-2; the D call from TCRdb, TRBD1, cannot be confirmed without DNA. Germline V CDR1 and CDR2: MNHEY, SMNVEV (reference sequence). The CDR3 spans 16 residues. CDR3: CASKLKGTGTTGELFF.

V is TRBV12-3 or TRBV12-4 and J is TRBJ1-2. CDR3 length: 11 amino acids. CDR3 region: CASSRNYGYTF.

This chain links TRBV9 with TRBJ1-1; there is no DNA to check the TCRdb D call of TRBD1. The CDR3 covers 14 residues. Germline V gene sequence: CDR1 SGDLS, CDR2 YYNGEE. CDR3: CASSVGTGGTEAFF.

This CDR3 is CASSFSSGASYEQYF. This sequence joins TRBV7-2 and TRBJ2-7; TCRdb designates TRBD1, a call that cannot be tested without DNA. Germline V gene data show CDR1 as SGHTA and CDR2 as FQGNSA. The CDR3 sequence is 15 residues long.

The chain joins TRBV5-1 to TRBJ2-7; with no DNA, the TCRdb D assignment of TRBD1 cannot be verified. CDR1 is SGHRS and CDR2 is YFSETQ in the germline V gene. This CDR3 is 15 amino acids long. This CDR3 is CASSLAGGTSYEQYF. Together with reference TRBV5-1 and TRBJ2-7, the CDR3 gives the full variable domain: KAGVTQTPRYLIKTRGQQVTLSCSPISGHRSVSWYQQTPGQGLQFLFEYFSETQRNKGNFPGRFSGRQFSNSRSEMNVSTLELGDSALYLCASSLAGGTSYEQYFGPGTRLTVT.

This chain joins TRBV7-9 and TRBJ2-3; there is no DNA to check the TCRdb D call of TRBD1. This CDR3 region has 15 residues. CDR1 and CDR2 (germline): SEHNR, FQNEAQ (reference sequence). The CDR3 loop is CASSLSRGAADTQYF.

The chain uses TRBV29-1 and TRBJ2-5. The CDR3 is 12 amino acids. Germline assignment: CDR1 SQVTM and CDR2 ANQGSEA. The CDR3 is CSVTRTQETQYF.

The rearrangement uses TRBV5-1 and TRBJ1-6; the D call of TRBD1 rests on TCRdb alone, since no DNA is present to check it. This CDR3 spans 13 amino acids. The germline V gene encodes CDR1 SGHRS and CDR2 YFSETQ. Here the CDR3 reads CASSPGQGLPLHF.

V gene TRBV20-1 combines with J gene TRBJ1-5; checking the TCRdb D call of TRBD1 is not possible without DNA. CDR3 length equals 15 residues. In germline, CDR1 is DFQATT, CDR2 SNEGSKA (reference sequence). CDR3 protein: CSASKTGGRIKPQHF.

V is TRBV6-5 and J is TRBJ1-1; TCRdb's D call, TRBD1, is unchecked because there is no DNA. This CDR3 region has 14 residues. Looked up from germline, CDR1 is MNHEY and CDR2 is SVGAGI. The CDR3 is CASSYGTGAFGAFF.

The chain carries TRBV15 and TRBJ2-7; without DNA, the TCRdb call of TRBD2 cannot be checked. The CDR3 length is 16 residues. Germline CDR1 reads LNHNV; CDR2 reads YYDKDF (reference sequence). The CDR3 sequence: CATSRGGTSGTYEQYF.

This sequence joins TRBV5-1 and TRBJ2-7; the TCRdb D gene call, TRBD1, has no DNA to confirm it. The CDR3 is made up of 17 amino acids. CDR1 and CDR2 (germline): SGHRS, YFSETQ. The chain's CDR3 is CASSLSPRTGGEYEQYF.

V usage is TRBV4-1 and J usage is TRBJ1-5; there is no DNA to check the TCRdb D call of TRBD1. Germline assignment: CDR1 MGHRA and CDR2 YSYEKL. The CDR3 totals 16 residues. This CDR3 is CASSQATDRARQPQHF.

The chain is built from TRBV6-1 and TRBJ1-6; the TCRdb call, TRBD1, lacks DNA for checking. This CDR3 is built from 17 residues. Germline assignment: CDR1 MNHNS and CDR2 SASEGT. Here the CDR3 reads CASSGRQGRTYNSPLHF.

The chain's CDR3 is CSARDPVRGPRDTQYF. The chain joins TRBV20-1 to TRBJ2-3; absent DNA, TCRdb's TRBD1 call cannot be checked. Germline V gene sequence: CDR1 DFQATT, CDR2 SNEGSKA (reference sequence). The CDR3 consists of 16 residues.

The rearrangement joins TRBV6-5 to TRBJ2-5; TCRdb designates TRBD2, a call that cannot be tested without DNA. Germline loops: CDR1 MNHEY, CDR2 SVGAGI. The CDR3 is made up of 18 amino acids. CDR3 protein: CASSYSGSLAGVGETQYF.

The chain uses TRBV5-4 and TRBJ1-6; TCRdb's D gene call, TRBD1, goes unchecked for lack of DNA. CDR1 SGHNT and CDR2 YYREEE come from the germline V gene (reference sequence). This CDR3 has 12 amino acids. CDR3 residues: CAMGQVNSPLHF. Based on the CDR3 plus reference TRBV5-4 and TRBJ1-6, the full variable domain is ETGVTQSPTHLIKTRGQQVTLRCSSQSGHNTVSWYQQALGQGPQFIFQYYREEENGRGNFPPRFSGLQFPNYSSELNVNALELDDSALYLCAMGQVNSPLHFGNGTRLTVT.

V is TRBV20-1 and J is TRBJ2-7; TCRdb's assignment of TRBD2 cannot be checked, as there is no DNA. The length of the CDR3 is 14 residues. The germline V gene has CDR1 DFQATT and CDR2 SNEGSKA (reference sequence). The CDR3: CSAPGGGPPYEQYF.

V is TRBV20-1 and J is TRBJ1-6; lacking DNA, the TRBD1 call made by TCRdb goes unchecked. This CDR3 contains 14 residues. CDR1 is DFQATT and CDR2 is SNEGSKA in the germline V gene (reference sequence). CDR3 sequence reads: CSARGAVNNSPLHF.

The chain recombines TRBV27 with TRBJ1-1; TCRdb returns TRBD1, unconfirmable since there is no DNA. The CDR3 is made up of 16 amino acids. Germline V gene data show CDR1 as MNHEY and CDR2 as SMNVEV (reference sequence). CDR3 residues: CASRAPGHQPNTEAFF.

The chain has TRBV15 and TRBJ2-6. There are 15 residues in the CDR3. CDR1 LNHNV and CDR2 YYDKDF come from the germline V gene (reference sequence). The CDR3 here is CATSRMTQGANVLTF.

Here the CDR3 reads CSARGGFPNGYTF. The chain recombines TRBV20-1 with TRBJ1-2; TCRdb returns TRBD1, unconfirmable since there is no DNA. The CDR3 contains 13 residues. CDR1 and CDR2 from the germline V gene are DFQATT and SNEGSKA (reference sequence).

V is TRBV19 and J is TRBJ2-1. There are 15 residues in the CDR3. Germline CDR1 and CDR2: LNHDA and SQIVND (reference sequence). The CDR3 region is CASVKTSGTYNEQFF.

The chain uses TRBV16 and TRBJ1-2; TCRdb returns TRBD1, unconfirmable since there is no DNA. CDR3 length: 14 amino acids. Germline CDR1 KGHSY, CDR2 FQNENV. CDR3 amino acids: CASSHRTSNYGYTF.

The chain joins TRBV6-1 to TRBJ2-2; the TRBD2 assignment by TCRdb is unverifiable without DNA. Looked up from germline, CDR1 is MNHNS and CDR2 is SASEGT. CDR3 length: 15 amino acids. CDR3 in amino acids: CASRKRAMGTGELFF.

The chain uses TRBV7-9 and TRBJ2-1; TCRdb indicates TRBD1, and absent DNA this call remains unverified. The length of the CDR3 is 13 residues. Per the germline V gene, CDR1 is SEHNR and CDR2 is FQNEAQ (reference sequence). This chain's CDR3 is CASSSAGRVEQFF.

The chain uses TRBV20-1 and TRBJ1-1. The CDR3 length is 14 residues. Germline CDR1 DFQATT, CDR2 SNEGSKA (reference sequence). The CDR3 is CSALDWPMNTEAFF.